The present T cell receptor beta chain was sequenced within a study of T cells in Graves' hyperthyroidism and ophthalmopathy. The investigators amplified TCR beta CDR3 regions from RNA transcripts. The TCR CDR3 was amplified in a first-round RT-PCR using the HTBI primer set. TCRdb called the multiplex PCR reads again in MiXCR, with one record for every CDR3 protein. The sample shows about 270,000 distinct CDR3 sequences, around 20% of them seen only once. This CDR3 comprises 16 residues. Germline lookup yields CDR1 SQVTM and CDR2 ANQGSEA. Trimming left V 4 bases short and J 1 base short, with 14 bases between.

Sequenced sample: blood. This TCR was sampled from a man in his thirties or forties with Graves' ophthalmopathy. The chain joins TRBV29-1 to TRBJ2-6, with D possibly matching TRBD2 (6 bases). This CDR3 is CSVGDSRLSGANVLTF. CDR3 coding DNA: TGCAGCGTTGGGGACTCGCGCCTTTCTGGGGCCAACGTCCTGACTTTC.